Reported below is one T cell receptor (beta chain). What it binds is not known. PCR primers comprised 60 Vbeta and 13 Jbeta primers. Profiled with immunoSEQ multiplex PCR; TCRdb holds only in-frame clones, not every one. Of 200,000 or so clones listed, approximately 80% are singletons. The entry originates in a study of cytomegalovirus exposure and HLA in healthy donors. General study findings and limits: Researchers counted 164 TCR beta chains as cytomegalovirus-associated. Earlier findings revealed that most TCR beta V segments proved productive either about 87% or about 30% of the time. A later analysis revealed that TCR association rates differed between HLA loci, peaking at DRB1 and bottoming out at HLA-C.

CDR3 length equals 17 residues. Germline V gene lookup returns CDR1 SEHNR and CDR2 FQNEAQ (reference sequence). V dropped 3 bases and J dropped 5 bases, with 20 bases sitting between them. The sample comprised PBMCs. The TCR was taken from a woman younger than 45 in good health and CMV-seropositive. The chain recombines TRBV7-9 with TRBJ1-5; D perhaps matches TRBD1 (5 bases). The CDR3 DNA follows: TGTGCCAGCAGCTTGGCGGCAGGCAGGGTTCGAGATCAGCCCCAGCATTTT. Translated, it gives CASSLAAGRVRDQPQHF.